This TCR beta chain was recorded in a study of tissue T cells after allogeneic stem cell transplantation. Findings and limits, study-wide: TCR repertoires tracked anatomic similarity, regardless of disease or transplant status. The patient cohort was small and clinically heterogeneous, with limited sampling depth. Some tissue clones might be persisting host cells; their alloreactivity or antigen specificity was not determined. Motif-based clustering found tissue-specific repertoire signatures shared across patients, though few clones were shared.

Trimming removed 0 bases at V and 3 bases at J, with 8 bases between. CDR3 length equals 14 residues. CDR1 and CDR2 from the germline V gene are FNHDT and SITEND (reference sequence). In the case of this clone: Its antigen remains unidentified. Here the gene names and germline are mouse. The read gets to within 1 residue of the CDR3 end, and the germline J gene fills in the rest. The sample carries other DNA sequences with the same CDR3.

Time point denoted: mouse harvest day 7 after allogeneic transplant. Tail vein injection delivered 10^7 T-cell-depleted bone marrow cells and 10^6 splenic CD5+ T cells. The assay was immunoSEQ multiplex PCR, and TCRdb's table has in-frame clones only and misses some. Among approximately 5,000 clones listed, less than 55% were seen once. The sequence was collected from a female BALB/c mouse given C57BL/6 T cells with graft-versus-host disease after an allogeneic hematopoietic cell transplant. The specimen was gut tissue. The V call is TRBV19, the J call TRBJ2-4; TRBD1 or TRBD2 may be the D gene (6 bases each). The sequenced CDR3 bases are TGTGCCAGCAGTATAGGGGGGCAGCAAAACACCTTGTAC. Residues: CASSIGGQQNTLY. The complete CDR3 reads CASSIGGQQNTLYF.